This TCR beta chain was captured by sequencing in a study of shared clonotypes between healthy human individuals. At the level of the study: Per-donor plates numbered three CD4 naive, three CD4 memory, two CD8 naive and one CD8 memory.

The germline V gene encodes CDR1 MDHEN and CDR2 SYDVKM. With 7 bases clipped from V and 4 bases from J, the junction kept 7 bases outside the gene matches. The CDR3 runs to 14 residues. The table came from immunoSEQ multiplex PCR; TCRdb's copy has only in-frame clones and leaves some out. The sample includes over a million clones, more than 95% of them seen just once. Sequencing was performed on naive CD4+ T cells sorted from blood. Subset denoted: CD45RA+ positively selected. The J gene is TRBJ1-5, the V gene TRBV28, with 7 bases aligning to TRBD1. The clonotype comes from a man between 25 and 39 years old in good health. DNA of the CDR3: TGTGCCAGCACCGCCGGGACAGTTAATCAGCCCCAGCATTTT. Translation: CASTAGTVNQPQHF.